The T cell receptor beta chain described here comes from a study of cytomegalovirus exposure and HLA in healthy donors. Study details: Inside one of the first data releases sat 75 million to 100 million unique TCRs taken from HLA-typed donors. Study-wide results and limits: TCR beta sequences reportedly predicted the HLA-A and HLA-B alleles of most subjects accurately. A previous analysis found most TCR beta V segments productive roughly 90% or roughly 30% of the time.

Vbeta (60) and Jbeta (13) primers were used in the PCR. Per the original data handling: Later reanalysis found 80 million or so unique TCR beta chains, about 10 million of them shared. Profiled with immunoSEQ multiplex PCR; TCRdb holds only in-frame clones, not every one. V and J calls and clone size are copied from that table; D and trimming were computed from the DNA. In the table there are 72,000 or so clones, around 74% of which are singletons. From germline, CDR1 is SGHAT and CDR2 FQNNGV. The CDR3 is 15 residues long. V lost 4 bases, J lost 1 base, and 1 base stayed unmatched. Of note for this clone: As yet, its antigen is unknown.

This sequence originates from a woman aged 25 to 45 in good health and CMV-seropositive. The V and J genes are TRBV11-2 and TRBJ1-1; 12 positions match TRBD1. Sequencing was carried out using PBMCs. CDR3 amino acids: CASSWGQGANTEAFF. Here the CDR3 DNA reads TGTGCCAGCAGCTGGGGACAGGGGGCGAACACTGAAGCTTTCTTT.